The rows below give T cell receptor beta chains drawn from one sample of a study of T-cell memory formation after mild COVID-19. TCRdb reprocessed the 5' RACE reads via MiXCR and lists one record per CDR3 protein. This table has 200,000 to 250,000 distinct CDR3 sequences, 9.5% to 10% appearing once. Specimen: PBMCs or a T cell subset sorted from them (not recorded which). These TCRs come from a man between 18 and 29 years old who had mild COVID-19 (a few samples of this study predate the infection). Cell type and time point are not known. The conserved cysteine and the conserved F or W are not part of the CDR3 here.

j_call v_call cdr3_length cdr3_aa
TRBJ2-2 TRBV20-1 11 SVTRTGTGELF
TRBJ1-1 TRBV5-1 13 ASSSDTGMNTEAF
TRBJ1-1 TRBV5-1 13 ASSTSGQGETEAF
TRBJ1-2 TRBV4-3 11 ASSQTHSAGYT
TRBJ1-2 TRBV25-1 11 ASRTSGKGGYT
TRBJ1-1 TRBV2 12 ASSEALTADRAF
TRBJ2-5 TRBV7-2 14 ASRPRLAGGLGTQY
TRBJ2-3 TRBV4-2 14 ASSQGLHASTDTQY
TRBJ1-6 TRBV27 13 ASSSDRGHNSPLH
TRBJ2-3 TRBV4-1 18 ASRLTPPTRIQGGPDAQY
TRBJ2-5 TRBV20-1 11 SASPGLQETQY
TRBJ2-3 TRBV4-1 12 ASSLTSYTDTQY
TRBJ2-6 TRBV7-2 15 ASSSGQTLSGANVLT
TRBJ1-2 TRBV7-8 9 ASSFDRVVT
TRBJ2-7 TRBV2 13 ASSERQGALGEQY
TRBJ1-1 TRBV27 13 ASSLYSSEGAEAF
TRBJ2-1 TRBV7-8 14 ASSLPPLAGYNEQF
TRBJ1-2 TRBV11-2 11 ASSPGPTYGYT
TRBJ2-3 TRBV20-1 10 SARDRSSTQY
TRBJ2-5 TRBV3-1 11 ASSQDQSETQY
TRBJ1-6 TRBV18 13 ASSSTDRVNSPLH
TRBJ1-2 TRBV7-3 11 ASSFLQGGGYT
TRBJ2-5 TRBV12-5 13 ASGPDRGRQETQY
TRBJ2-6 TRBV10-3 16 AIRDSPGADSGANVLT
TRBJ2-3 TRBV7-3 13 ASSFIAGSTDTQY
TRBJ2-3 TRBV4-1 10 ASSQDTDTQY
TRBJ2-5 TRBV7-3 13 ASSLLPGRLETQY
TRBJ2-3 TRBV6-2/TRBV6-3 10 ASTYSLDTQY
TRBJ1-1 TRBV4-1 15 ASSRHFGQIKNTEAF
TRBJ1-2 TRBV5-1 15 ASRIGQVLQTNYGYT
TRBJ1-5 TRBV5-1 12 ASSFNGEGQPQH
TRBJ2-3 TRBV7-2 12 ASSLVPGLNTQY
TRBJ2-3 TRBV11-2 14 ASIGGAGVGTDTQY
TRBJ2-4 TRBV5-5 13 ASSLARGTVGIQY
TRBJ2-3 TRBV9 14 ASSVGVTLSTDTQY
TRBJ2-5 TRBV5-5 11 ASSFPRQETQY
TRBJ1-2 TRBV20-1 12 SARDTGTPGGYT
TRBJ2-2 TRBV11-2 12 ASSFGGDTGELF
TRBJ2-2 TRBV14 15 ASSQGYRGRNTGELF
TRBJ2-1 TRBV29-1 12 SVEELAKYNEQF
TRBJ1-1 TRBV5-1 13 ASSLWTGPNTEAF
TRBJ2-3 TRBV7-9 10 ASSLQQDTQY
TRBJ1-1 TRBV6-2/TRBV6-3 10 ASSSQGDEAF
TRBJ2-5 TRBV6-5 13 ASSVRTLVGETQY
TRBJ2-3 TRBV25-1 11 ASSGIASDTQY
TRBJ1-6 TRBV29-1 12 SVRRDSDNSPLH
TRBJ1-1 TRBV2 13 ASSEFGRQNTEAF
TRBJ2-2 TRBV7-8 17 ASSSTTLAYPANTGELF
TRBJ1-2 TRBV18 14 ASSPGPEWVNYGYT
TRBJ1-2 TRBV5-6 12 ASSPFFQGAGYT
TRBJ1-2 TRBV6-5 14 ASSYSIGGPIVDYT
TRBJ2-1 TRBV20-1 12 SATDRFRYNEQF
TRBJ2-1 TRBV6-2/TRBV6-3 13 ASSSRLAGGLTQF
TRBJ2-5 TRBV5-1 11 ASSLRVQETQY
TRBJ2-6 TRBV12-5 20 ASGLVNRIGPGALSGANVLT